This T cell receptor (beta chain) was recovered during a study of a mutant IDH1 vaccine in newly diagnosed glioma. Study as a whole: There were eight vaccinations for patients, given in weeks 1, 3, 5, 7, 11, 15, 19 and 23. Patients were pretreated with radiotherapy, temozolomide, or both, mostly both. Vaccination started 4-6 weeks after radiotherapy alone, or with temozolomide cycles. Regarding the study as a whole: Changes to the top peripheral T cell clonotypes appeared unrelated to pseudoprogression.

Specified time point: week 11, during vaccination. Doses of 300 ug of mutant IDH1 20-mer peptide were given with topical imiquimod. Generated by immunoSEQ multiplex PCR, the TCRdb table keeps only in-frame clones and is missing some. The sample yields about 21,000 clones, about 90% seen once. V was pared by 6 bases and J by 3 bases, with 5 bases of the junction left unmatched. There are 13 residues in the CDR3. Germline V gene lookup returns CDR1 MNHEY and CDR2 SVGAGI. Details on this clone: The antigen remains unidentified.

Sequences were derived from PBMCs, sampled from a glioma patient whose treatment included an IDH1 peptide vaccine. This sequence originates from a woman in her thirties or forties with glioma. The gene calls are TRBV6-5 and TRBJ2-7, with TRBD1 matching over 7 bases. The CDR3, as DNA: TGTGCCAGCAGGCCGACAGGGCGCTACGAGCAGTACTTC. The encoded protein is CASRPTGRYEQYF.